The 11 T cell receptor beta chains in this list originate from one sample, sequenced in a study of T-cell reconstitution after alpha-beta-depleted transplantation in children. Unique molecular identifiers were built into the TCRbeta library. TCRdb fed the PCR reads into MiXCR, producing one record per CDR3 protein. Among 280,000 or so distinct CDR3 sequences listed, approximately 10% were seen once. The sequences come from peripheral blood, collected 180 days after TCRalphabeta/CD19-depleted stem cell transplant. These receptors all come from a male patient aged 2 to 10 who had a stem cell transplant for chronic granulomatous disease, so the T cells may come from the graft donor.

Concerning this clonotype itself: A much bigger clone sits one base away, suggesting this may be a read error. The chain uses TRBV11-3 and TRBJ2-2; a weak D match, TRBD2 (5 bases). This CDR3 spans 15 amino acids. Germline-derived CDR1 and CDR2 are SGHNT and YENEEA. CDR3 residues: CASSLEGDIAGELSF. The CDR3 DNA follows: TGTGCCAGCAGCTTAGAAGGAGACATAGCCGGGGAGCTGTCTTTT.

The table lists this clonotype with many counts. The V call is TRBV7-2, the J call TRBJ2-1, with TRBD2 matching over 9 bases. CDR1 SGHTA and CDR2 FQGNSA come from the germline V gene. Unmatched junction bases numbered 12, after V lost 1 base and J lost 8 bases. The length of the CDR3 is 17 residues. Here the CDR3 reads CASSLGSLAGFGDEQFF. In DNA, the CDR3 is TGTGCCAGCAGCTTAGGTTCACTAGCGGGTTTTGGGGATGAGCAGTTCTTC.

Points on this clonotype: This may stem from a read error, because a much larger clone lies one nucleotide away. J is TRBJ2-7 and V is TRBV10-2; D remains unclear. The CDR3 is 13 amino acids. Germline CDR1 reads WSHSY; CDR2 reads SAAADI. V lost 3 bases and J lost 3, with 9 bases in between. CDR3 bases: TGCGCCAGCAGTGAACCATGGGACTACGAGCAGTACTTC. Residues: CASSEPWDYEQYF.

Concerning this clonotype itself: A clone one base away is much larger, so this may be a read error. The chain joins TRBV12-3 or TRBV12-4 to TRBJ1-4; tentatively, D is TRBD1 (5 bases). The CDR3 loop spans 13 amino acids. The DNA of the CDR3 is TGTGCCGGCAGTTTTGGAACAGGCAAAAAACTGTTTTTT. Translation: CAGSFGTGKKLFF.

At least ten counts were recorded for this clonotype. The chain employs TRBV7-9 and TRBJ2-1; perhaps TRBD1 as D (7 bases). The CDR3 runs to 11 residues. Germline values: CDR1 SEHNR, CDR2 FQNEAQ (reference sequence). The V gene lost 8 bases and the J gene lost 11 bases, with 13 bases spanning the gap. CDR3 sequence reads: CASLQGGQQFF. The CDR3 region has the DNA TGTGCCAGCCTCCAGGGGGGTCAGCAGTTCTTC.

This clonotype has ten or more counts. The chain is built from TRBV20-1 and TRBJ2-3, with 9 bases matching TRBD2. This CDR3 contains 14 residues. CDR1 is DFQATT, CDR2 SNEGSKA, per germline (reference sequence). The CDR3 is CKRPGTSRTDTQYF. For the CDR3, the DNA is TGCAAGAGACCCGGGACTAGCCGCACAGATACGCAGTATTTT.

In DNA, the CDR3 is TGTGCCAGCAGGTTCCCCGGGACAGGGGGCTTAAATGAGCAGTTCTTC. Protein: CASRFPGTGGLNEQFF. This chain uses TRBV2 with TRBJ2-1; 12 nucleotides align to TRBD1. The CDR3 consists of 16 residues. V lost 6 bases, J lost 7 bases, and 10 bases stayed unmatched. Germline V CDR1 and CDR2: SNHLY, FYNNEI.

The gene calls are TRBV14 and TRBJ2-7, with a possible D match to TRBD1 (6 bases). There are 16 residues in the CDR3. The germline V gene has CDR1 SGHDN and CDR2 FVKESK. V shed 0 bases and J shed 3 bases, with 15 bases lying between them. CDR3 in DNA: TGTGCCAGCAGCCAAGATCGTCGGCAGGGGCTCTACGAGCAGTACTTC. This codes for CASSQDRRQGLYEQYF. The whole variable domain, remainder taken from reference TRBV14 and TRBJ2-7, is EAGVTQFPSHSVIEKGQTVTLRCDPISGHDNLYWYRRVMGKEIKFLLHFVKESKQDESGMPNNRFLAERTGGTYSTLKVQPAELEDSGVYFCASSQDRRQGLYEQYFGPGTRLTVT.

This clonotype was seen at least ten times. The chain joins TRBV7-9 to TRBJ2-1, with 12 bases matching TRBD1. The CDR3 is 14 residues long. Germline CDR1 and CDR2: SEHNR and FQNEAQ (reference sequence). V lost 5 bases, J lost 10 bases, and 6 bases stayed unmatched. The CDR3 region is CASSQGQGAREQFF. The CDR3 DNA sequence: TGTGCCAGCAGCCAGGGACAGGGGGCGAGGGAGCAGTTCTTC.

This clonotype was counted many times. CDR3 sequence reads: CASRGNSYGYTF. CDR3 nucleotides: TGCGCCAGCAGAGGCAACAGCTATGGCTACACCTTC. This rearrangement joins TRBV5-1 to TRBJ1-2; D ambiguous. Trimming took 5 bases from V and 4 from J, leaving 9 bases between them. This CDR3 is built from 12 residues. Per the germline V gene, CDR1 is SGHRS and CDR2 is YFSETQ. Based on the CDR3 plus reference TRBV5-1 and TRBJ1-2, the full variable domain is KAGVTQTPRYLIKTRGQQVTLSCSPISGHRSVSWYQQTPGQGLQFLFEYFSETQRNKGNFPGRFSGRQFSNSRSEMNVSTLELGDSALYLCASRGNSYGYTFGSGTRLTVV.

This clonotype was seen at least ten times. J is TRBJ1-2 and V is TRBV12-3 or TRBV12-4; TRBD1 agrees at 8 bases. The CDR3 sequence is 14 residues long. J gave up 7 bases and V 4 bases, and 8 bases lay outside the gene matches. As DNA, the CDR3 is TGTGCCAGCAGTTCAAGGACAGGGCCCGTTGGCTACACCTTC. Protein product: CASSSRTGPVGYTF.